This T cell receptor (beta chain) was identified in a study of cytomegalovirus exposure and HLA in healthy donors. 13 Jbeta primers and 60 Vbeta primers were used for the PCR. Method: immunoSEQ multiplex PCR; TCRdb's copy keeps in-frame clones and lacks some. The sample holds 85,000 to 100,000 clones, about 80% seen once. Healthy bone marrow donors supplied every sample. This clone was seen a handful of times. Its target is not known. Points from the study as a whole: 87-base-pair reads could not separate some V segments, including TRBV6-2 and TRBV6-3. According to a later analysis, donors in an Asian-associated ancestry cluster reportedly had fewer N-insertions than the 666-donor mean. HLA alleles showed associations with 16,951 TCR beta sequences in a later analysis, at a 0.05 false discovery rate.

Germline CDR1 and CDR2: SGHDN and FVKESK. The V and J ends lost 1 base and 7 bases, in that order; junction bases with no gene match: 1. The CDR3 loop spans 13 amino acids. The TCR was taken from a man aged 25 to 40 in good health and CMV-seronegative. This chain connects TRBV14 to TRBJ2-3; 8 positions agree with TRBD1. Sequencing input: PBMCs. The CDR3 is CASSQGTGNTQYF. The DNA for the CDR3 is TGTGCCAGCAGCCAAGGGACAGGGAATACGCAGTATTTT.